Listed below are T cell receptor beta chains from one sample, sequenced in a study of OX40 agonist ivuxolimab in advanced cancers. The table came from immunoSEQ multiplex PCR; TCRdb's copy has only in-frame clones and leaves some out. The table lists 40,000 or so clones, approximately 82% of them singletons, with 22% in the top ten. The sequencing here drew on CD4+ or CD8+ T cells sorted from blood, taken in a trial of the OX40 agonist ivuxolimab. The receptors were sampled from an adult with an advanced solid tumor such as melanoma, head and neck, liver or kidney cancer. CDR3s leave out the opening cysteine and the closing phenylalanine or tryptophan.

cdr3_aa	v_call	j_call	cdr3_length
ASSVDGSIYNEQF	TRBV9	TRBJ2-1	13
AIDPTASSTDTQY	TRBV10-3	TRBJ2-3	13
ASSVAEDDRGRPGETQY	TRBV9	TRBJ2-5	17
ASSYLGDQPQH	TRBV6-6	TRBJ1-5	11
AISVRSNEKLF	TRBV10-3	TRBJ1-4	11
ASSLAGGYTEAF	TRBV5-1	TRBJ1-1	12
ASSPPGQSHSNQPQH	TRBV28	TRBJ1-5	15
ASSLINTWDTEAF	TRBV7-9	TRBJ1-1	13
ASSVGGYSNQPQH	TRBV9	TRBJ1-5	13
AISEGPANTDTQY	TRBV10-3	TRBJ2-3	13
ASSYGQDEQY	TRBV6-5	TRBJ2-7	10
ASSFDRGTGPQH	TRBV7-8	TRBJ1-5	12
ASSLVGGASGELF	TRBV7-2	TRBJ2-2	13
ASRPGPSGTEAF	TRBV7-2	TRBJ1-1	12
ASSTGTGVTYEQY	TRBV7-6	TRBJ2-7	13
ASSEDRPAKNIQY	TRBV6-1	TRBJ2-4	13
AWSGHFGVQY	TRBV30	TRBJ2-7	10
ASSTEGLHPYEQY	TRBV7-9	TRBJ2-7	13
ASSLHLDEQF	TRBV11-3	TRBJ2-1	10
ASSRAWAGSYNEQF	TRBV18	TRBJ2-1	14
ASSLIIYNEQF	TRBV7-9	TRBJ2-1	11
ASRPDRVTEAF	TRBV5-4	TRBJ1-1	11
ASSPRLVTDTQY	TRBV14	TRBJ2-3	12
ASSYRGGSPLH	TRBV7-2	TRBJ1-6	11
ASSRPGGGENEQF	TRBV7-6	TRBJ2-1	13
AISESSGYARIEQY	TRBV10-3	TRBJ2-7	14
SVKSGTSGRERY	TRBV29-1	TRBJ2-7	12
ASRTVEDYNSPLH	TRBV19	TRBJ1-6	13